There are a few counts of the clone carrying this TCR beta chain. The target antigen is unknown. For a library built for alpha chains, this beta chain is a stray read; little rests on its size. This specimen comes from a study of spatial heterogeneity in lung cancer. Across the whole study: Alpha-chain sequences were detected in numbers that were consistently lower than beta-chain sequences. For tumor regions, TCR transcript counts showed a strong correlation with a T cell module score derived from matched bulk RNA-seq.

The germline CDR1 and CDR2 sequences are MDHEN and SYDVKM. CDR3 length: 18 residues. Trimming at V came to 5 bases and at J to 2 bases, leaving 17 bases not matched to a gene. Broader study findings: How many expanded intratumoral alpha and beta TCRs were present tracked the tumor mutation count, which was a count of nonsynonymous mutations.

A distinct unique molecular identifier was carried by each TCR cDNA molecule. Via MiXCR, TCRdb re-called the 5' RACE reads, giving one row per CDR3 protein. The profile shows about 18,000 distinct CDR3 sequences, 9.5% to 10% of them singletons. Time point indicated: sample taken at primary tumor resection. A total of over 70 untreated early-stage non-small cell lung cancer patients served as donors. Source: lung tumor tissue, taken at surgery. The clonotype comes from a female donor with early-stage non-small cell lung cancer. The chain is built from TRBV28 and TRBJ1-1, with 7 bases that match TRBD1. The DNA of the CDR3 is TGTGCCAGCAGTCGTTTGGGATCCTGGGACAGCCCAAACACTGAAGCTTTCTTT. Protein: CASSRLGSWDSPNTEAFF.